Below are 9 T cell receptor beta chains sequenced from a single sample in a study of blood T cell repertoires in COVID-19. Generated by immunoSEQ multiplex PCR, the TCRdb table keeps only in-frame clones and is missing some. The data show some 90,000 clones, approximately 79% seen once. The sequenced sample consisted of peripheral blood. These receptors were taken from a man aged 70 or older with active or convalescent COVID-19.

This chain connects TRBV10-2 to TRBJ2-2; 9 bases are shared with TRBD2. Germline lookup yields CDR1 WSHSY and CDR2 SAAADI. Unmatched junction bases numbered 8, after V lost 8 bases and J lost 7 bases. The CDR3 contains 14 residues. CDR3 residues: CASGWRGGLGELFF. The CDR3 DNA sequence: TGCGCCAGCGGCTGGCGGGGGGGCCTCGGGGAGCTGTTTTTT.

The chain joins TRBV6-5 to TRBJ1-2, with 9 positions matching TRBD1. CDR1 MNHEY and CDR2 SVGAGI come from the germline V gene. CDR3 length: 13 amino acids. The ends lost 7 bases at V and 4 bases at J; junction bases unmatched: 4. The CDR3 DNA reads TGTGCCAGCACCAAGACAGGGGGCTATGGCTACACCTTC. Translation: CASTKTGGYGYTF.

The chain combines TRBV6-5 with TRBJ2-4, with 8 positions matching TRBD1. Germline V lookup: CDR1 MNHEY, CDR2 SVGAGI. The CDR3 spans 14 residues. Losses at the gene ends were 6 bases for V and 6 bases for J; bases not matched to a gene: 7. CDR3 nucleotides: TGTGCCAGCAGGCCCCGGACAGGGAGAAACATTCAGTACTTC. This gives the protein CASRPRTGRNIQYF.

V usage is TRBV25-1 and J usage is TRBJ1-3; 9 bases are a match to TRBD1. CDR3 length equals 14 residues. Per the germline V gene, CDR1 is MGHDK and CDR2 is SYGVNS. V dropped 8 bases and J dropped 7; count of bases not matched to a gene: 9. The CDR3 spells CASDPGQGYNTIYF. DNA for the CDR3: TGTGCCAGCGATCCGGGACAGGGTTATAACACCATATATTTT.

The chain couples TRBV5-4 to TRBJ2-5; D is possibly TRBD2 (5 bases). Trimming left V 1 base short and J 5 bases short, with 15 bases between. The CDR3 is made up of 15 amino acids. CDR1 SGHNT and CDR2 YYREEE come from the germline V gene (reference sequence). CDR3 nucleotide sequence: TGTGCCAGCAGCTTGATCGCGGGCTCCAGGGAGACCCAGTACTTC. This encodes CASSLIAGSRETQYF.

The genes are TRBV5-4 and TRBJ1-4; 7 positions match TRBD1. The V gene's germline CDR1 is SGHNT and CDR2 YYREEE (reference sequence). Trimming removed 5 bases from V and 8 bases from J; junction bases left unmatched: 9. This CDR3 spans 14 amino acids. The CDR3 reads CASSFGTEREKLFF. CDR3 DNA sequence: TGTGCCAGCAGTTTCGGGACAGAACGGGAAAAACTGTTTTTT.

J is TRBJ2-3 and V is TRBV3-1 (or the pseudogene TRBV3-2); no clear D. V shed 5 bases and J shed 6 bases, with 9 bases lying between them. Germline CDR1 is LGHDT and CDR2 is YNNKEL (reference sequence). The CDR3 totals 12 residues. CDR3 protein: CASSENGDTQYF. CDR3 bases: TGTGCCAGCAGCGAAAACGGGGATACGCAGTATTTT.

This chain joins TRBV4-1 and TRBJ2-3, with TRBD2 identical over 10 bases. The V gene's germline CDR1 is MGHRA and CDR2 YSYEKL. The V segment lost 2 bases and the J segment 3 bases; nucleotides outside the gene matches: 5. This CDR3 has 16 amino acids. This chain's CDR3 is CASSQLLAGITDTQYF. The CDR3 DNA sequence: TGCGCCAGCAGCCAATTACTAGCGGGGATTACAGATACGCAGTATTTT.

This clone came up once. The CDR3 DNA follows: TGTGCCAGCAGTCTATTCCCTAACAATGAGCAGTTCTTC. Translating it yields CASSLFPNNEQFF. The J gene is TRBJ2-1, the V gene TRBV9; unclear D gene. V gave up 5 bases and J gave up 5 bases, with 11 bases separating them. Germline loops: CDR1 SGDLS, CDR2 YYNGEE. There are 13 residues in the CDR3.